What follows are 5 T cell receptor beta chains derived from one specimen sequenced in a study of shared clonotypes between healthy human individuals. Measured with immunoSEQ multiplex PCR; TCRdb has only the in-frame clones, and not every one. This sample yields about 1.5 million clones, of which approximately 98% are seen a single time; roughly 0.42% belongs to the top ten. Sample: naive CD4+ T cells sorted from blood. Stated subset: CD45RA+ positively selected. These receptors all come from a man aged 25-45 years in good health.

The J gene is TRBJ2-1, the V gene TRBV5-8, with 9 bases fitting TRBD2. This CDR3 region has 15 residues. V gave up 2 bases and J gave up 8 bases; unmatched junction bases: 8. Germline loops: CDR1 SGHTS, CDR2 YDEGEE. In DNA form, the CDR3 reads TGTGCCAGCAGCTTCAGCCTAGCGGGAATGCATGAGCAGTTCTTC. Translated: CASSFSLAGMHEQFF. Full variable domain (missing parts from reference TRBV5-8 and TRBJ2-1): EAGVTQSPTHLIKTRGQQATLRCSPISGHTSVYWYQQALGLGLQFLLWYDEGEERNRGNFPPRFSGRQFPNYSSELNVNALELEDSALYLCASSFSLAGMHEQFFGPGTRLTVL.

The chain combines TRBV27 with TRBJ2-3; perhaps TRBD2 as D (5 bases). CDR1 is MNHEY, CDR2 SMNVEV, per germline (reference sequence). The CDR3 sequence is 14 residues long. V was shortened by 6 bases and J by 2 bases, with 12 bases between the two germline ends. CDR3 region: CASSLLGITDTQYF. The CDR3 region has the DNA TGTGCCAGCAGCCTACTAGGGATCACAGATACGCAGTATTTT.

The chain joins TRBV2 to TRBJ1-5; tentative D call: TRBD1 (6 bases). Trimming removed 3 bases at V and 4 bases at J, with 19 bases between. CDR1 SNHLY and CDR2 FYNNEI come from the germline V gene. The CDR3 loop spans 17 amino acids. The CDR3, as DNA: TGTGCCAGCAGTGAGCTTGGAAATACAGGGACTAATCAGCCCCAGCATTTT. Its translation is CASSELGNTGTNQPQHF.

Turning to this clone: The sample has other DNA sequences that encode this CDR3 too. The rearrangement uses TRBV28 and TRBJ1-5, with D uncertain. This CDR3 spans 13 amino acids. Trimming took off 5 bases at V and 4 bases at J, with 9 bases between the two ends. Germline CDR1 is MDHEN and CDR2 is SYDVKM. CDR3 bases: TGTGCCAGCAGTCCCTGGGGTAATCAGCCCCAGCATTTT. Its translation is CASSPWGNQPQHF.

The count of this clone is one. The rearrangement links TRBV7-8 to TRBJ2-1, with unresolved D. Trimming cost V 1 base and J 7 bases, with 11 bases left between them. CDR1 and CDR2 from the germline V gene are SGHVS and FQNEAQ. CDR3 length equals 14 residues. The chain's CDR3 is CASSLVVGFNEQFF. Written as DNA, the CDR3 is TGTGCCAGCAGCTTAGTGGTAGGATTTAATGAGCAGTTCTTC.